The subject of this entry is one T cell receptor (beta chain). As yet, its antigen is unknown. TCRdb ran MiXCR on the 5' RACE reads and lists one entry per CDR3 protein. The sample records a few hundred thousand distinct CDR3 sequences, roughly 8.7% being singletons. The data are from a study of T cells after yellow fever vaccination. Study-wide findings and caveats: When the response was secondary, it was weaker but reached its peak faster, day 5 versus 15.

Sequences were derived from PBMCs, sampled on the day of the first yellow fever vaccination. This clonotype was obtained from a man between 18 and 29 years old who received the YFV17D yellow fever vaccine.

The CDR3 DNA reads TGTGCCAGCAGCGTAGGGGGGACAGGGGGCGGTTGGGAGCAGTTCTTC. This translates into CASSVGGTGGGWEQFF. V is TRBV9 and J is TRBJ2-1; 12 nucleotides line up with TRBD1. The germline V gene encodes CDR1 SGDLS and CDR2 YYNGEE. The CDR3 consists of 16 residues. V lost 0 bases to trimming and J lost 10 bases; unmatched junction nucleotides: 8.